These 30 T cell receptor beta chains came from one sample sequenced in a study of identical twins. TCRdb reprocessed the 5' RACE reads with MiXCR, giving one entry per CDR3 protein. The table has 410,000 or so distinct CDR3 sequences, around 18% seen once. The material sequenced was naive T cells sorted from blood. These receptors originate from a man aged 45 to 65 in good health.

This clonotype was found a few times. The chain carries TRBV30 and TRBJ1-6; D gene unclear. V lost 4 bases, J lost 7 bases, and 14 bases lay in between. The germline CDR1 and CDR2 sequences are GTSNPN and SVGIG (reference sequence). The CDR3 runs 14 residues. CDR3 coding DNA: TGTGCCTGGAATCAGTGGTCCGGGAATTCACCCCTCCACTTT. Amino acids: CAWNQWSGNSPLHF. Looking up the rest from reference TRBV30 and TRBJ1-6 gives the full variable domain: SQTIHQWPATLVQPVGSPLSLECTVEGTSNPNLYWYRQAAGRGLQLLFYSVGIGQISSEVPQNLSASRPQDRQFILSSKKLLLSDSGFYLCAWNQWSGNSPLHFGNGTRLTVT.

This clonotype has ten or more counts. The V and J genes are TRBV20-1 and TRBJ2-5; TRBD2 aligns across 13 bases. Per germline, CDR1 DFQATT and CDR2 SNEGSKA (reference sequence). The CDR3 contains 19 residues. The J segment lost 4 bases and the V segment lost 2 bases, leaving 16 bases of the junction unmatched. This CDR3 reads CSARLGLAGVRSVRETQYF. Here the CDR3 DNA reads TGCAGTGCTAGACTTGGACTAGCGGGAGTGCGGAGCGTCCGAGAGACCCAGTACTTC.

This clonotype was counted between two and nine times. The chain links TRBV28 to TRBJ2-7; 7 bases map to TRBD1. The CDR3 is 17 amino acids. Germline-derived CDR1 and CDR2 are MDHEN and SYDVKM. With 4 bases clipped from V and 3 bases from J, the junction kept 15 bases outside the gene matches. The CDR3 region is CASSSGTALRRVYEQYF. The CDR3 nucleotides are TGTGCCAGCAGTTCCGGGACAGCCCTACGCCGGGTCTACGAGCAGTACTTC.

The chain carries TRBV11-2 and TRBJ2-3; 11 nucleotides match TRBD2. Germline V CDR1 and CDR2: SGHAT, FQNNGV. The CDR3 length is 18 residues. After removal of 4 bases from V and 2 bases from J, the junction contained 11 bases not matched to a gene. Here the CDR3 reads CASSSLRLAGGHTDTQYF. DNA for the CDR3: TGTGCCAGCAGCTCATTGAGATTAGCGGGGGGGCACACAGATACGCAGTATTTT.

This clonotype was seen a handful of times. The CDR3 DNA follows: TGCAGCGTTCGCATACAGGACAATCAGCCCCAGCATTTT. This codes for CSVRIQDNQPQHF. The genes are TRBV29-1 and TRBJ1-5, with D possibly TRBD1 on 5 matching bases. This CDR3 has 13 amino acids. V was clipped by 5 bases and J by 3 bases, with 11 bases between them. Germline CDR1 and CDR2: SQVTM and ANQGSEA.

The chain has TRBV20-1 and TRBJ2-7, with 16 nucleotides matching TRBD2. Germline-derived CDR1 and CDR2 are DFQATT and SNEGSKA (reference sequence). The CDR3 runs to 15 residues. The CDR3 reads CSPSGTSGRAYEQYF. The DNA for the CDR3 is TGCAGCCCCAGCGGGACTAGCGGGAGGGCCTACGAGCAGTACTTC.

The V gene is TRBV15, the J gene TRBJ2-7, with 9 bases fitting TRBD2. The junction had 4 bases not matched to a gene; V was cut back by 1 base and J by 0 bases. Germline V gene lookup returns CDR1 LNHNV and CDR2 YYDKDF (reference sequence). The CDR3 is 16 amino acids. CDR3 sequence (DNA): TGTGCCACCAGCAGAGCCGTAGCGGGGGACTCCTACGAGCAGTACTTC. Its translation is CATSRAVAGDSYEQYF.

The V and J genes are TRBV28 and TRBJ2-2; unclear D gene. V lost 1 base to trimming and J lost 6 bases, with 18 bases between them. The CDR3 has 17 residues. Germline CDR1 reads MDHEN; CDR2 reads SYDVKM. The CDR3 DNA is TGTGCCAGCAGTTTATATCCAGGACGGGTCAAGGCCGGGGAGCTGTTTTTT. It yields the protein CASSLYPGRVKAGELFF.

Only a few counts were recorded for this clonotype. This rearrangement joins TRBV12-3 or TRBV12-4 to TRBJ2-3; D call uncertain. The CDR3 is made up of 12 amino acids. Trimming removed 6 bases at V and 2 bases at J, with 6 bases between. DNA of the CDR3: TGTGCCAGCAGACAGAACACAGATACGCAGTATTTT. Its protein is CASRQNTDTQYF.

In this sample, this clonotype turned up a few times. The chain has TRBV7-6 and TRBJ2-7, with D possibly TRBD1 on 5 matching bases. The CDR3 loop spans 15 amino acids. The ends were cut back, 2 bases at V and 1 base at J, with 12 bases in the middle. CDR1 and CDR2 from the germline V gene are SGHVS and FNYEAQ. CDR3 protein: CASSLSTVASYEQYF. The CDR3 nucleotides are TGTGCCAGCAGCTTATCGACAGTGGCTTCCTACGAGCAGTACTTC.

This clonotype appeared many times. The V gene is TRBV12-3 or TRBV12-4, the J gene TRBJ2-1; TRBD2 matches 7 bases. V gave up 3 bases and J gave up 4 bases; unmatched junction bases: 24. This CDR3 is built from 21 residues. This chain's CDR3 is CASSFLQGTARGLAVYNEQFF. The CDR3 DNA reads TGTGCCAGCAGTTTCCTCCAAGGGACGGCACGGGGCCTAGCGGTATACAATGAGCAGTTCTTC.

This rearrangement joins TRBV10-3 to TRBJ1-2; 9 bases map to TRBD1. V lost 2 bases and J lost 4; bases outside the gene matches: 14. Germline CDR1 ENHRY, CDR2 SYGVKD. This CDR3 comprises 18 residues. DNA of the CDR3: TGTGCCATCAGTGAGCCGGGACAGGGAGCCCTACGGGGCTATGGCTACACCTTC. Residues: CAISEPGQGALRGYGYTF.

This clonotype appeared many times. The genes are TRBV2 and TRBJ2-1; D is ambiguous. Trimming cost V 6 bases and J 3 bases, with 9 bases left between them. Germline CDR1 and CDR2: SNHLY and FYNNEI. CDR3 length equals 13 residues. The CDR3 region is CASRSPFYNEQFF. For the CDR3, the DNA is TGTGCCAGCAGAAGTCCCTTCTACAATGAGCAGTTCTTC. Full variable domain (rest looked up from reference TRBV2 and TRBJ2-1): EPEVTQTPSHQVTQMGQEVILRCVPISNHLYFYWYRQILGQKVEFLVSFYNNEISEKSEIFDDQFSVERPDGSNFTLKIRSTKLEDSAMYFCASRSPFYNEQFFGPGTRLTVL.

This clonotype was seen only a few times. Germline is not matched at one junction end, which may reflect a read error. This sequence joins TRBV9 and TRBJ2-7, with 11 nucleotides matching TRBD2. The V gene's germline CDR1 is SGDLS and CDR2 YYNGEE. The CDR3 is 16 amino acids. The CDR3 sequence: CASSVTGTSGSHEQYF. For the CDR3, the DNA is TGTGCCAGCAGCGTAACCGGGACTAGCGGCTCCCACGAGCAGTACTTC.

This clonotype was found a few times. The J gene is TRBJ2-1, the V gene TRBV10-3; 8 bases map to TRBD2. Trimming cost V 10 bases and J 7 bases; bases outside gene matches: 9. CDR1 and CDR2 (germline): ENHRY, SYGVKD. The CDR3 extends over 13 amino acids. The CDR3 reads CATVSGSDNEQFF. Written as DNA, the CDR3 is TGTGCCACCGTCAGCGGGAGTGATAATGAGCAGTTCTTC.

The chain employs TRBV24-1 and TRBJ2-7; D not certain. This CDR3 has 14 amino acids. CDR1 and CDR2 (germline): KGHDR, SFDVKD. Trimming shortened V by 3 bases and J by 2 bases, and 10 bases separated the two germline ends. CDR3 region: CATSDGGRAYEQYF. In DNA, the CDR3 is TGTGCCACCAGTGATGGCGGCAGAGCCTACGAGCAGTACTTC.

This clonotype has a handful of counts. The chain carries TRBV6-1 and TRBJ2-7; 7 bases are shared with TRBD2. With 7 bases clipped from V and 4 bases from J, the junction kept 10 bases outside the gene matches. Per the germline V gene, CDR1 is MNHNS and CDR2 is SASEGT. There are 14 residues in the CDR3. The CDR3 nucleotides read TGTGCCAGCACCCGCGGGGGAGATCAATACGAGCAGTACTTC. As protein: CASTRGGDQYEQYF.

This clonotype was seen only a few times. The J gene is TRBJ1-1, the V gene TRBV5-1; D is ambiguous. Trimming removed 0 bases from V and 6 bases from J, with 6 bases in between. The CDR3 extends over 12 amino acids. Germline V gene lookup returns CDR1 SGHRS and CDR2 YFSETQ. CDR3 coding DNA: TGCGCCAGCAGCTTGGAAACCCCTGAAGCTTTCTTT. It is translated as CASSLETPEAFF.

This clonotype occurred a few times. CDR3 DNA: TGCAGTGCTAGAGTGCCTAGCGGTTACGAGCAGTACTTC. It specifies CSARVPSGYEQYF. The chain is built from TRBV20-1 and TRBJ2-7; 7 bases fit TRBD2. The V gene end was trimmed by 1 base and the J gene end by 4 bases; junction bases not matched to a gene: 4. Germline V gene data show CDR1 as DFQATT and CDR2 as SNEGSKA (reference sequence). This CDR3 has 13 residues.

The chain employs TRBV4-3 and TRBJ2-2; 8 bases align to TRBD1. After removal of 0 bases from V and 6 bases from J, the junction contained 3 bases not matched to a gene. The germline gives CDR1 LGHNA, CDR2 YSLEER. The CDR3 is made up of 15 amino acids. Written as DNA, the CDR3 is TGCGCCAGCAGCCAAGAAGCAGGGGGCCCCGGGGAGCTGTTTTTT. This codes for CASSQEAGGPGELFF.

This chain connects TRBV11-2 to TRBJ2-1; 11 bases agree with TRBD2. The trim removed 2 bases at V and 6 bases at J, leaving 12 bases unmatched. Germline loops: CDR1 SGHAT, CDR2 FQNNGV. This CDR3 has 18 amino acids. For the CDR3, the DNA is TGTGCCAGCAGCTTAACCACTAGCGGGGGACGCCGCTTCAATGAGCAGTTCTTC. Its protein is CASSLTTSGGRRFNEQFF.

The table lists this clonotype with many counts. The chain is built from TRBV28 and TRBJ2-5; 8 nucleotides match TRBD2. CDR3 size: 15 residues. The V gene's germline CDR1 is MDHEN and CDR2 SYDVKM. V lost 2 bases and J lost 7; bases outside the gene matches: 9. The CDR3 coding sequence is TGTGCCAGCAGTTTAGACCCCGGGGGACTAGGGACCCAGTACTTC. Translation gives CASSLDPGGLGTQYF.

The V gene is TRBV29-1, the J gene TRBJ2-5; tentative D call: TRBD2 (6 bases). V was pared by 0 bases and J by 0 bases, with 26 bases between. The V gene's germline CDR1 is SQVTM and CDR2 ANQGSEA. CDR3 size: 20 residues. CDR3 in amino acids: CSVEDPRGISLLKYQETQYF. The CDR3, as DNA: TGCAGCGTTGAAGATCCCCGGGGGATATCACTCTTAAAGTACCAAGAGACCCAGTACTTC.

The gene calls are TRBV20-1 and TRBJ2-1; 8 bases are a match to TRBD2. Germline lookup yields CDR1 DFQATT and CDR2 SNEGSKA (reference sequence). J lost 8 bases, V lost 6 bases, and 9 bases had no gene match. The CDR3 consists of 13 residues. CDR3 residues: CSAAPAGAHEQFF. CDR3 sequence (DNA): TGCAGTGCCGCCCCAGCGGGAGCCCATGAGCAGTTCTTC.

This clonotype appeared a single time. The J gene is TRBJ1-1, the V gene TRBV2; 7 bases are shared with TRBD1. The germline V gene encodes CDR1 SNHLY and CDR2 FYNNEI. V shed 5 bases and J 4 bases; nucleotides not matched to a gene: 7. The CDR3 sequence is 14 residues long. In DNA form, the CDR3 reads TGTGCCAGCAGTTTACAGGGGACGGGCACTGAAGCTTTCTTT. Its translation is CASSLQGTGTEAFF.

This sequence joins TRBV7-6 and TRBJ2-7; D might be TRBD2 (6 bases). The CDR3 has 15 amino acids. Germline V lookup: CDR1 SGHVS, CDR2 FNYEAQ. With 1 base removed from V and 6 bases from J, the gap between germline ends came to 16 bases. In DNA form, the CDR3 reads TGTGCCAGCAGCTTAGGAGGTATAGGGAGGAGCGAGCAGTACTTC. Translation: CASSLGGIGRSEQYF.

This clonotype was seen many times. The chain employs TRBV30 and TRBJ2-5, with D perhaps assigned TRBD1 or TRBD2 (5 bases each). The CDR3 sequence is 14 residues long. From germline, CDR1 is GTSNPN and CDR2 SVGIG (reference sequence). The ends were cut back, 1 base at V and 5 bases at J, with 14 bases in the middle. The CDR3 sequence: CAWSAGTPSETQYF. CDR3 nucleotides: TGTGCCTGGAGTGCCGGGACCCCCTCGGAGACCCAGTACTTC.

The table lists this clonotype with a few counts. The chain has TRBV10-3 and TRBJ2-2; D ambiguous. Trimming removed 10 bases at V and 1 base at J, with 7 bases between. This CDR3 spans 12 amino acids. CDR1 is ENHRY and CDR2 is SYGVKD in the germline V gene. The CDR3 coding sequence is TGTGCCACCCGACGGAACACCGGGGAGCTGTTTTTT. It translates to CATRRNTGELFF.

Many counts were recorded for this clonotype. The gene calls are TRBV6-2 or TRBV6-3 and TRBJ2-1; possibly TRBD1 or TRBD2 for D (5 bases each). The CDR3 runs 16 residues. CDR1 is MNHEY, CDR2 SVGEGT, per germline. The V and J ends lost 5 bases and 5 bases respectively, with 19 bases between them. CDR3 sequence (DNA): TGTGCCAGCAGTACAAATGGGGGTTCCGGCGACAATGAGCAGTTCTTC. As protein: CASSTNGGSGDNEQFF.

Only a few counts were recorded for this clonotype. The chain is built from TRBV12-3 or TRBV12-4 and TRBJ1-5; 8 bases match TRBD1. The J segment lost 7 bases and the V segment lost 6 bases, leaving 14 bases of the junction unmatched. This CDR3 is built from 16 residues. This CDR3 is CASSLGEGQGLQPQHF. CDR3 nucleotides: TGTGCCAGCAGCCTAGGGGAAGGACAGGGATTGCAGCCCCAGCATTTT.